The clone carrying this T cell receptor beta chain was seen a few times. The sample is drawn from a study of T-cell reconstitution after alpha-beta-depleted transplantation in children. The germline V gene has CDR1 LNHNV and CDR2 YYDKDF (reference sequence). The length of the CDR3 is 16 residues. Losses at the gene ends were 0 bases for V and 2 bases for J; bases not matched to a gene: 3. The TCRbeta library was prepared with unique molecular identifiers. A single record per CDR3 protein comes from TCRdb applying MiXCR to the PCR reads. The repertoire has nearly 550,000 distinct CDR3 sequences, about 16% of them found once; the top ten carry more than 2.5%.

The starting material was PBMCs from the stem cell graft donor, obtained from the stem cell graft. The rearrangement uses TRBV15 and TRBJ1-5, with 8 nucleotides matching TRBD1. The receptor was isolated from a human donor who donated a stem cell graft to a child with acute lymphoblastic leukemia. In nucleotides, the CDR3 is TGTGCCACCAGCAGAGATCTGACAGGGGGCAATCAGCCCCAGCATTTT. Amino acids: CATSRDLTGGNQPQHF.